This TCR beta chain derives from a study of T cells in Graves' hyperthyroidism and ophthalmopathy. Findings and limits, study-wide: A model using 13 V-J features told ophthalmopathy apart from stable hyperthyroidism. In the blood, most expanded thyroid clonotypes above 0.001 appeared as well.

Germline V lookup: CDR1 DFQATT, CDR2 SNEGSKA (reference sequence). Trimming removed 3 bases from V and 6 bases from J; junction bases left unmatched: 6. The CDR3 has 13 amino acids. Exclusion of patients followed from uncontrolled infection, other autoimmune disease, pregnancy or lactation. Clinical symptoms, serum thyroxine, TRAb, thyroid ultrasound and orbital computed tomography established diagnosis. This clonotype has a handful of counts. Its antigen remains unknown. Researchers amplified the TCR beta CDR3 regions from RNA transcripts. HTBI primers drove first-round RT-PCR of the TCR CDR3. TCRdb itself ran the multiplex PCR reads through MiXCR, one entry per CDR3 protein. The sample lists about 640,000 distinct CDR3 sequences, less than 25% seen once, with 34% in the top ten.

This chain connects TRBV20-1 to TRBJ1-1, with 8 bases aligning to TRBD1. The sequenced sample was blood. The sequence came from a young man with Graves' ophthalmopathy. This CDR3 is CSASGTGGSEAFF. The CDR3 nucleotides read TGCAGTGCTAGCGGTACAGGGGGATCTGAAGCTTTCTTT.